There are many counts of the clone carrying this TCR beta chain. Genomic DNA was employed as the template in profiling TCR beta VDJ and CDR3. TCRdb reprocessed the reads with MiXCR, giving one entry per CDR3 protein. The sample contains more than 150,000 distinct CDR3 sequences, 48% of which appear only once. The data stem from a study of CD8+CD57+ T cells in acquired aplastic anemia. This CDR3 spans 14 amino acids. Germline-derived CDR1 and CDR2 are DFQATT and SNEGSKA (reference sequence). V lost 1 base to trimming and J lost 0 bases, with 10 bases between them. Selection for sequencing was limited to patients who had shown CD8+CD57+ cell expansion by flow cytometry.

The V call is TRBV20-1, the J call TRBJ2-7, with D hard to call. The sample taken for sequencing was sorted CD4+, CD8+, or CD8+CD57+ T cells (not recorded which) from PBMCs. This receptor was taken from a human donor with aplastic anemia. The CDR3 nucleotides are TGCAGTGCTAGAGTGCACACCTCCTCCTACGAGCAGTACTTC. It translates to CSARVHTSSYEQYF.